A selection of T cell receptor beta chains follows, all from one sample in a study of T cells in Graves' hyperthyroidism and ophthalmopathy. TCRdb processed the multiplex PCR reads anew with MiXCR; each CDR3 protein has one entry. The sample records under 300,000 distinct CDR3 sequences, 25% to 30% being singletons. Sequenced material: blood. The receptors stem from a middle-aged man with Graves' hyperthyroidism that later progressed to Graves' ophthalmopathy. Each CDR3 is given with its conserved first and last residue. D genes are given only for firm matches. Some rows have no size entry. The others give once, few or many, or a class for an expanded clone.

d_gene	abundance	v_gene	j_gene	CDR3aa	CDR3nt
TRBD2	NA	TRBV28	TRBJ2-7	CASSPTSLAYEQYF	TGTGCCAGCAGTCCGACTAGCTTGGCCTACGAGCAGTACTTC
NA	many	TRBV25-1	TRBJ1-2	CASSEPGSSNYGYTF	TGTGCCAGCAGTGAACCCGGGTCCTCTAACTATGGCTACACCTTC
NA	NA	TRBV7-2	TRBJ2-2	CASASGPVGELFF	TGTGCCAGCGCGTCGGGGCCTGTCGGGGAGCTGTTTTTT
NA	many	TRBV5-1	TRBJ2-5	CASSLMRAVIQETQYF	TGCGCCAGCAGCTTGATGCGTGCGGTCATACAAGAGACCCAGTACTTC
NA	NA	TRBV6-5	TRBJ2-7	CASSYSSGYSYEQYF	TGTGCCAGCAGTTACTCGAGCGGGTACTCCTACGAGCAGTACTTC
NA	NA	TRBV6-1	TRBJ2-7	CASSEIITSSYEQYF	TGTGCCAGCAGTGAAATTATAACTTCCTCCTACGAGCAGTACTTC
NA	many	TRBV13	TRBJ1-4	CASSFPGLNEKLFF	TGTGCCAGCAGCTTCCCGGGGCTTAATGAAAAACTGTTTTTT
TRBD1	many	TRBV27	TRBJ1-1	CASRGGQGFEAFF	TGTGCCAGCAGGGGAGGACAGGGGTTTGAAGCTTTCTTT
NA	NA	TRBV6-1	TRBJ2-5	CASSRPQRETQYF	TGTGCCAGCAGTCGTCCCCAAAGGGAGACCCAGTACTTC
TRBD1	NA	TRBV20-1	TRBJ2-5	CSASPGTVNGETQYF	TGCAGTGCTAGCCCCGGGACAGTTAACGGAGAGACCCAGTACTTC
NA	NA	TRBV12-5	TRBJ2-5	CASGLSRDPEETQYF	TGTGCTAGTGGTTTGTCCCGGGACCCCGAAGAGACCCAGTACTTC
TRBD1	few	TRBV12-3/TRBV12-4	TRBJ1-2	CASSLDRDRDSGYTF	TGTGCCAGCAGCTTGGACCGGGACAGGGACTCTGGCTACACCTTC
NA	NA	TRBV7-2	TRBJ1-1	CASCPRPPLGTEAFF	TGTGCCAGCTGTCCCAGGCCTCCCCTGGGCACTGAAGCTTTCTTT
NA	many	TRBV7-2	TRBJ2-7	CATNAARSGYEQYF	TGTGCCACTAATGCGGCTAGAAGCGGCTACGAGCAGTACTTC
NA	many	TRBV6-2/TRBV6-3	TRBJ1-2	CASSYYPRSDYGYTF	TGTGCCAGCAGTTACTACCCTCGCTCGGACTATGGCTACACCTTC
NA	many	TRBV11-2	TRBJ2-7	CASSLGAGPSYEQYF	TGTGCCAGCAGCTTAGGGGCAGGGCCTTCCTACGAGCAGTACTTC
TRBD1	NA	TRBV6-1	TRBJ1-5	CASTEMNRGGSNQPQHF	TGTGCCAGCACTGAAATGAACAGGGGTGGAAGCAATCAGCCCCAGCATTTT
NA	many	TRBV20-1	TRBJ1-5	CSARDYPRHANQPQHF	TGCAGTGCTAGAGATTATCCGAGGCATGCGAATCAGCCCCAGCATTTT
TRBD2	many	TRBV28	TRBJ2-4	CATNLGRGAKNIQYF	TGTGCCACCAATCTAGGGCGGGGGGCCAAAAACATTCAGTACTTC
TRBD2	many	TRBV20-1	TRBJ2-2	CSARDHSGGGTGELFF	TGCAGTGCTAGAGATCATAGCGGGGGAGGGACCGGGGAGCTGTTTTTT
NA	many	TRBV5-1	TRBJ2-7	CASSRAGTRSSYEQYF	TGCGCCAGCAGCCGTGCCGGGACACGGAGCTCCTACGAGCAGTACTTC
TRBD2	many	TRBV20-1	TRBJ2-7	CSARDLGIAGVGEQYF	TGCAGTGCTAGAGATCTCGGGATAGCGGGAGTGGGTGAGCAGTACTTC
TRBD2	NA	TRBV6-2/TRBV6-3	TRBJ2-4	CASSIGLVGTKNIQYF	TGTGCCAGCAGCATCGGACTAGTCGGAACCAAAAACATTCAGTACTTC
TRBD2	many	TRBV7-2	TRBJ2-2	CASRPSGINTGELFF	TGTGCCAGCAGACCTAGCGGGATAAACACCGGGGAGCTGTTTTTT
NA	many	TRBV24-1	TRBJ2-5	CATSEPGQIQETQYF	TGTGCCACCAGTGAGCCGGGACAAATACAAGAGACCCAGTACTTC
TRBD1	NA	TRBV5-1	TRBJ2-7	CASSLTGELYYEQYF	TGCGCCAGCAGCTTAACAGGGGAACTTTACTACGAGCAGTACTTC
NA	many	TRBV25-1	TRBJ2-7	CASSSHTGEQYF	TGTGCCAGCAGTTCCCATACCGGGGAGCAGTACTTC
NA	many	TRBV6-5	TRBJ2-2	CASSYGRLRQSGELFF	TGTGCCAGCAGTTACGGGAGGCTACGCCAATCCGGGGAGCTGTTTTTT
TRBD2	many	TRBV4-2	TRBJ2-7	CASSQGLAGAGGYEQYF	TGTGCCAGCAGCCAAGGGCTAGCGGGTGCCGGGGGTTACGAGCAGTACTTC
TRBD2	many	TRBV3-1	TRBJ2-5	CASSQVRSGRAPETQYF	TGTGCCAGCAGCCAAGTGCGTAGCGGGAGAGCGCCAGAGACCCAGTACTTC
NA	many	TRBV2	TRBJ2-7	CASRGDLYEQYF	TGTGCCAGCAGAGGGGACTTATACGAGCAGTACTTC
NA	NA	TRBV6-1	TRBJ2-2	CASLQTNTGELFF	TGTGCCAGCCTCCAGACGAACACCGGGGAGCTGTTTTTT
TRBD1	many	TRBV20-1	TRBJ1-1	CSAERHRGRNTEAFF	TGCAGTGCAGAGCGGCACAGGGGTCGGAACACTGAAGCTTTCTTT
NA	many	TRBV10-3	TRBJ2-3	CAISGGAMDTQYF	TGTGCCATCAGCGGAGGGGCGATGGATACGCAGTATTTT
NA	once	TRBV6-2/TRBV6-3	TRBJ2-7	CASSYSVTGTGSYEQYF	TGTGCCAGCAGTTACTCCGTAACAGGTACAGGGTCCTACGAGCAGTACTTC
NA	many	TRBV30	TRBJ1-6	CAWSVPAGVNNSPLHF	TGTGCCTGGAGTGTACCAGCTGGCGTTAATAACTCACCCCTCCACTTT
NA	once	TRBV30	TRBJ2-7	CAWSGRSYEQYF	TGTGCCTGGAGTGGCAGATCCTACGAGCAGTACTTC
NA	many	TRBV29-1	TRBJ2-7	CSKSSSGLAGDYEQYF	TGCAGCAAATCTTCATCGGGGCTAGCAGGAGACTACGAGCAGTACTTC
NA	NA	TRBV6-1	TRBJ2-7	CASRPPGGGRGQYF	TGTGCCAGCAGACCCCCAGGGGGGGGAAGAGGGCAGTACTTC
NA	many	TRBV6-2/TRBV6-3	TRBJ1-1	CASTSQFTGNTEAFF	TGTGCCAGCACCAGTCAATTTACAGGGAACACTGAAGCTTTCTTT
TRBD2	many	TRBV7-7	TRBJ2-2	CASSFGTSGRAGELFF	TGTGCTAGCAGCTTCGGGACTAGCGGGAGGGCCGGGGAGCTGTTTTTT
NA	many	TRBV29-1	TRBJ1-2	CSVEPASRGIYGYTF	TGCAGCGTAGAACCGGCCAGCAGGGGAATATATGGCTACACCTTC
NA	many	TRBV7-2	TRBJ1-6	CASSPRQPDNSPLHF	TGTGCCAGCAGCCCTAGACAGCCCGATAATTCACCCCTCCACTTT
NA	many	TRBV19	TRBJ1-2	CASSIGQSRSDGYTF	TGTGCCAGTAGTATCGGACAAAGCCGATCGGATGGCTACACCTTC
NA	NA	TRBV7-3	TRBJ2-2	CASSSRGSGELFF	TGTGCCAGCAGCTCACGGGGTTCCGGGGAGCTGTTTTTT
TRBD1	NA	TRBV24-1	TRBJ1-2	CATSPSDRGGGYTF	TGTGCCACCTCGCCCTCTGACAGGGGTGGTGGCTACACCTTC
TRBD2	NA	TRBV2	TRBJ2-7	CASRERAGGIYEQYF	TGTGCCAGCAGGGAGAGAGCGGGAGGTATCTACGAGCAGTACTTC
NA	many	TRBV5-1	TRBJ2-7	CASSLGAGLGYEQYF	TGCGCCAGCAGCTTGGGCGCGGGGCTGGGCTACGAGCAGTACTTC
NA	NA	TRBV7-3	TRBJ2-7	CASSLVENPSEQYF	TGTGCCAGCAGCTTAGTGGAAAACCCCTCGGAGCAGTACTTC
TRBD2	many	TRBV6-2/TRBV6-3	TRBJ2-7	CASRTTSGRAYEQYF	TGTGCCAGCAGGACAACTAGCGGGAGGGCTTACGAGCAGTACTTC
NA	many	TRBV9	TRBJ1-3	CASSEGSSGNTIYF	TGTGCCAGCAGCGAGGGGAGCTCTGGAAACACCATATATTTT
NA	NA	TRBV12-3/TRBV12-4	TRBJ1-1	CASSAQETTEAFF	TGTGCCAGCAGTGCACAGGAGACCACTGAAGCTTTCTTT
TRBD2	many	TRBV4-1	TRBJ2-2	CASSLGLAGHGELFF	TGCGCCAGCAGCCTTGGACTAGCGGGACACGGGGAGCTGTTTTTT
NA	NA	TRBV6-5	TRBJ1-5	CASSYHVRVNQPQHF	TGTGCCAGCAGTTACCATGTCAGGGTCAATCAGCCCCAGCATTTT
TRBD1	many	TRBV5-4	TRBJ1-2	CASSIRGTGRKGYTF	TGTGCCAGCAGCATAAGAGGGACAGGTAGAAAGGGCTACACCTTC
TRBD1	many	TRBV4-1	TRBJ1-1	CASSFSGQGNTEAFF	TGCGCCAGCAGCTTCTCGGGACAGGGGAACACTGAAGCTTTCTTT
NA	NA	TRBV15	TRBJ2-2	CATSRGGRNTGELFF	TGTGCCACCAGCAGGGGAGGCCGGAACACCGGGGAGCTGTTTTTT
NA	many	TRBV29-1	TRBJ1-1	CSVYIPGVNTEAFF	TGCAGCGTTTACATACCAGGGGTGAACACTGAAGCTTTCTTT
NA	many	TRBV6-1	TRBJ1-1	CASSDPSGTEAFF	TGTGCCAGCAGTGACCCCAGTGGGACTGAAGCTTTCTTT
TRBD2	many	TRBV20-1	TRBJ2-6	CSARSGRLSSGANVLTF	TGCAGTGCTAGGAGCGGGAGGCTTAGCTCTGGGGCCAACGTCCTGACTTTC